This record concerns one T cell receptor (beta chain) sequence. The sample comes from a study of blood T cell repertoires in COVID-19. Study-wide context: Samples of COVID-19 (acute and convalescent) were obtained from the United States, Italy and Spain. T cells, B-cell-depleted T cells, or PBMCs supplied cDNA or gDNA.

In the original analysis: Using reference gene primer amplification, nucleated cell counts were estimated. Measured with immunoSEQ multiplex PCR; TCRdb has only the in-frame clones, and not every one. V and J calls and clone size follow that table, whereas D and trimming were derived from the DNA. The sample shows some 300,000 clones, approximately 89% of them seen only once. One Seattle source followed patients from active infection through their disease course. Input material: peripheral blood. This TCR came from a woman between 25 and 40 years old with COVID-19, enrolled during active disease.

This CDR3 is CASSQVASGGSDEQFF. In nucleotides, the CDR3 is TGCGCCAGCAGCCAAGTCGCTAGCGGGGGGTCCGATGAGCAGTTCTTC. The genes are TRBV4-1 and TRBJ2-1, with TRBD2 matching 11 bases. CDR3 length: 16 residues. Germline V gene lookup returns CDR1 MGHRA and CDR2 YSYEKL. The ends lost 1 base at V and 8 bases at J; junction bases unmatched: 7.